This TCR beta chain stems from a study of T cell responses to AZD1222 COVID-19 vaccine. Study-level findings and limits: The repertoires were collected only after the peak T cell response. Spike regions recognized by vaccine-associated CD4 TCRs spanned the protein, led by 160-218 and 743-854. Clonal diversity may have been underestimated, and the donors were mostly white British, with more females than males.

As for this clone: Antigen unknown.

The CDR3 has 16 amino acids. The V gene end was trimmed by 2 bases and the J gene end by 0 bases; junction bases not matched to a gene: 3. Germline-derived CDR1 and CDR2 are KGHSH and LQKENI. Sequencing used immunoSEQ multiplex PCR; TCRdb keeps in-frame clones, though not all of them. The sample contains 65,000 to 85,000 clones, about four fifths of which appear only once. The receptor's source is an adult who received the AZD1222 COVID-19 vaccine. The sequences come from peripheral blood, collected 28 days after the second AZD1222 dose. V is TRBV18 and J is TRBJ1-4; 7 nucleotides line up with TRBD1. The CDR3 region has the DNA TGTGCCAGCTCACCAAACAGGGGACCAACTAATGAAAAACTGTTTTTT. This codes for CASSPNRGPTNEKLFF.